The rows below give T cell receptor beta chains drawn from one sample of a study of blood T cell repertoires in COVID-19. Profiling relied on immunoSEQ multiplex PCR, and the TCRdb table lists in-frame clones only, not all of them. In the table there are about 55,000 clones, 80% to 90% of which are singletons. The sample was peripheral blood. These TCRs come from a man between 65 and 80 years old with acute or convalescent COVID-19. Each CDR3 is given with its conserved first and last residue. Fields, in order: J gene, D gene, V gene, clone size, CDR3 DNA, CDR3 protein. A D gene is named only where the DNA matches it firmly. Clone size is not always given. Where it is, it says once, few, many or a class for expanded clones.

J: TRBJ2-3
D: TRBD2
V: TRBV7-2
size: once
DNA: TGTGCCAGCAGCTTAAAGACTAGCGGGAGCCGAATCTACACAGATACGCAGTATTTT
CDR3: CASSLKTSGSRIYTDTQYF

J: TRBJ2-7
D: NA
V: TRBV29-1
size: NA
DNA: TGCAGCGTTGAGTTAATGCGGTACGAGCAGTACTTC
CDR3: CSVELMRYEQYF

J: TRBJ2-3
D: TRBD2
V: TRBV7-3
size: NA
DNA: TGTGCCAGCAGCCCCAGCGGGGTCCCCACAGATACGCAGTATTTT
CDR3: CASSPSGVPTDTQYF

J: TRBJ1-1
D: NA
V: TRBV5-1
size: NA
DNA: TGCGCCAGCAGCTTGGATCGGGGGTTCACTGAAGCTTTCTTT
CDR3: CASSLDRGFTEAFF

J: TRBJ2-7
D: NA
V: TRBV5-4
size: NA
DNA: TGTGCCAGCAGCCCCCGAGGAGGGCCCTACGAGCAGTACTTC
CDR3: CASSPRGGPYEQYF

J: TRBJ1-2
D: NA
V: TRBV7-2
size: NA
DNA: TGTGCCAGCAGGAGTGGCCCTCTAGTCGGTCAAGACTACACCTTC
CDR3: CASRSGPLVGQDYTF

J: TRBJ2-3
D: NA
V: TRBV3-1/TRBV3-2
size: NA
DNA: TGTGCCAGCACCCCTAGTGGAGCTCGCACAGATACGCAGTATTTT
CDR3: CASTPSGARTDTQYF

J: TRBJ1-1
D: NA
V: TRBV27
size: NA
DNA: TGTGCCAGCAGGGCAAACAGGGATTCGAACACTGAAGCTTTCTTT
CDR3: CASRANRDSNTEAFF

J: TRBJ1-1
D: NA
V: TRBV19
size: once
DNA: TGTGCCAGTAGTATTCACGGGGATTACACTGAAGCTTTCTTT
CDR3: CASSIHGDYTEAFF

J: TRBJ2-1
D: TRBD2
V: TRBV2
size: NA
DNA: TGTGCCAGCATTGAGCGGGAGAGACGCAATGAGCAGTTCTTC
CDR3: CASIERERRNEQFF

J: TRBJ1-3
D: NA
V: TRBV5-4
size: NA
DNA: TGTGCCAGCAGCTTGATGGCCTCTGGAAACACCATATATTTT
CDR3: CASSLMASGNTIYF

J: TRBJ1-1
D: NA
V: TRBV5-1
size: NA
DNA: TGCGCCAGCAGCTTGGTATCAGATATGAACACTGAAGCTTTCTTT
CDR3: CASSLVSDMNTEAFF

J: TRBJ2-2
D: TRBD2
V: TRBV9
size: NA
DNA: TGTGCCAGCAGCCCCCGGTTAGACCGGGGGGGAGGGGAGCTGTTTTTT
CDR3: CASSPRLDRGGGELFF

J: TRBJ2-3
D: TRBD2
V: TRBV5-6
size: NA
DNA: TGTGCCAGCAGCTCCCGTCGGCTAGCGGGGGGGAACACAGATACGCAGTATTTT
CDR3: CASSSRRLAGGNTDTQYF

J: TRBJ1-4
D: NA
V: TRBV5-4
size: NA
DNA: TGTGCCAGCAGCTTGGACAGCTTTAATGAAAAACTGTTTTTT
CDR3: CASSLDSFNEKLFF

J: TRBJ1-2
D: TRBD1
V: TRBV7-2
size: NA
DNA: TGTGCCAGCAGCTCAGGACAGGACTATGGCTACACCTTC
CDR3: CASSSGQDYGYTF

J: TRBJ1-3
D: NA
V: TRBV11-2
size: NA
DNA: TGTGCCAGCAGCTTAGAAATCTCATCAGACACCATATATTTT
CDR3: CASSLEISSDTIYF

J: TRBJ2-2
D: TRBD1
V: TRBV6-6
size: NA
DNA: TGTGCCAGCCCCCCCCGCCCCGGGACAGTCACCGGGGAGCTGTTTTTT
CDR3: CASPPRPGTVTGELFF

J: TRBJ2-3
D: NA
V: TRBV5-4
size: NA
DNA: TGTGCCAGCAGCTTGGTAGCGGACACAGATACGCAGTATTTT
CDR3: CASSLVADTDTQYF

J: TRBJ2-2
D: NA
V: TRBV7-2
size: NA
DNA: TGTGCCAGCAGCTTAGCGGAGCTGACCGGGGAGCTGTTTTTT
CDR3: CASSLAELTGELFF

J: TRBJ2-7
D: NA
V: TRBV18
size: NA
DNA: TGTGCCAGCTCACGGGCGCAGGGTCCTACCTACGAGCAGTACTTC
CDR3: CASSRAQGPTYEQYF

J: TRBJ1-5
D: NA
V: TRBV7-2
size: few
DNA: TGTGCCAGCAGCTTTTCACAGGGAAATCAGCCCCAGCATTTT
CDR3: CASSFSQGNQPQHF

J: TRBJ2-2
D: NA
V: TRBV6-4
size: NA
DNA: TGTGCCAGCAGCATTCAACTAACGAACACCGGGGAGCTGTTTTTT
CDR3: CASSIQLTNTGELFF

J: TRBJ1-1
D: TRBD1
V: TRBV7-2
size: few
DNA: TGTGCCAGCAGCTCTCAGGGGGCGGCGTACACTGAAGCTTTCTTT
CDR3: CASSSQGAAYTEAFF

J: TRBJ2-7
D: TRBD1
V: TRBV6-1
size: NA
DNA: TGTGCCAGCAGTGAGCCGGGACAGGGAACCTACGAGCAGTACTTC
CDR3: CASSEPGQGTYEQYF

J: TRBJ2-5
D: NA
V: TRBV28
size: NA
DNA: TGTGCCAGCAGTTTTTATAGTAGCGGACAAGAGACCCAGTACTTC
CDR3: CASSFYSSGQETQYF

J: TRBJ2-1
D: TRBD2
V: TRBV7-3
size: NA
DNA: TGTGCCAGCAGCGGAACTAGCGGGGCTTTCGATGAGCAGTTCTTC
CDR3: CASSGTSGAFDEQFF

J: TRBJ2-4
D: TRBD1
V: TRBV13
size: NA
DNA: TGTGCCAGCAGCTCACTGACAGGGGAATTAGCCAAAAACATTCAGTACTTC
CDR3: CASSSLTGELAKNIQYF

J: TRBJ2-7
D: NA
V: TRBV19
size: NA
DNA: TGTGCCAGTAGTAGATCCGTGACTAGGGGCTACGAGCAGTACTTC
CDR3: CASSRSVTRGYEQYF

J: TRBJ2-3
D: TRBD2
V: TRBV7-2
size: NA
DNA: TGTGCCAGCAGCTTCCGGCGGGGGGGCACAGATACGCAGTATTTT
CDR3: CASSFRRGGTDTQYF

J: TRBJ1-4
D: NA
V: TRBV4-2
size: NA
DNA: TGTGCCAGCAGCCAAGAAGCCGCGACAACTAATGAAAAACTGTTTTTT
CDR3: CASSQEAATTNEKLFF

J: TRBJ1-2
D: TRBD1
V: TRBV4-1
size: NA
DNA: TGCGCCAGCACCCAGACAGGGCGGAACTATGGCTACACCTTC
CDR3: CASTQTGRNYGYTF

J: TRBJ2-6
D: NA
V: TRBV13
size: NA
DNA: TGTGCCAGCAGCGGGAGTTGGTTTGGGGCCAACGTCCTGACTTTC
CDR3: CASSGSWFGANVLTF

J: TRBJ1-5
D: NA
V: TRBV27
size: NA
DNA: TGTGCCAGCAGTTTCGGGATTAATCAGCCCCAGCATTTT
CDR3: CASSFGINQPQHF

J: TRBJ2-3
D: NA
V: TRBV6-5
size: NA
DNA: TGTGCCAGCCGCGGCTACCCTGTGAGTACAGATACGCAGTATTTT
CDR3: CASRGYPVSTDTQYF

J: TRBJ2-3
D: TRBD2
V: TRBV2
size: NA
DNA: TGTGCCAGCATGAGACTAGCGACCACAGATACGCAGTATTTT
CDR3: CASMRLATTDTQYF

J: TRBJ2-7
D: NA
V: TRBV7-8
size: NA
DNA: TGTGCCAGCAGCCCTACCCCGGGGAGCGACTACGAGCAGTACTTC
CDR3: CASSPTPGSDYEQYF

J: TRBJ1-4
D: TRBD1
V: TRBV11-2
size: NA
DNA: TGTGCCAGCAGCTTAGATGGACAGGTCCGTAAACTGTTTTTT
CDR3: CASSLDGQVRKLFF

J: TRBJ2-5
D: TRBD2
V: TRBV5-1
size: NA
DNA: TGCGCCAGCAGCTTAGGGAGGGCCGTGGAGACCCAGTACTTC
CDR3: CASSLGRAVETQYF